The text below deals with one TCR beta chain. This entry belongs to a study of blood T cell repertoires in COVID-19. Some clones are missing from TCRdb's copy, which holds only in-frame ones; the method was immunoSEQ multiplex PCR. The sample has 200,000 to 250,000 clones, about 83% seen once. The V end lost 1 base, the J end lost 3 bases, and 11 bases lay between the germline ends. CDR3 length: 15 amino acids. CDR1 and CDR2 from the germline V gene are KGHDR and SFDVKD. This chain links TRBV24-1 with TRBJ2-5; maybe TRBD1 (5 bases). The TCR originated in a woman aged 45-60 years with acute or convalescent COVID-19. Sequencing was carried out using peripheral blood. The CDR3 DNA follows: TGTGCCACCAGTGATTTCCGACAGAATGAAGAGACCCAGTACTTC. This codes for CATSDFRQNEETQYF.